This TCR beta chain was identified during a study of tumor-infiltrating lymphocytes in localized non-small cell lung cancer. Study-level background: Tumor tissue and non-adjacent uninvolved lung came from each patient.

Points from the study as a whole: T-cell fraction did not differ between immunotypes IM1 and IM2.

Worth noting for this clone: The target antigen is unknown.

This CDR3 region has 15 residues. Germline CDR1 MNHNS, CDR2 SASEGT. Trimming took off 6 bases at V and 0 bases at J, with 12 bases between the two ends. Generated by immunoSEQ multiplex PCR, the TCRdb table keeps only in-frame clones and is missing some. The data show 11,000 or so clones, around 76% seen once. The sequenced sample consisted of uninvolved lung tissue not adjacent to the tumor. The V call is TRBV6-1, the J call TRBJ1-3; D ambiguous. This TCR came from a human donor with non-small cell lung cancer. The CDR3 nucleotides are TGTGCCAGCAGCGCTACAGCTGTCTCTGGAAACACCATATATTTT. Amino acids: CASSATAVSGNTIYF.